This TCR beta chain was recovered during a study of T cell clones after liver transplantation. Study-level background: TCRbeta sequencing after a pre-transplant mixed lymphocyte reaction identified graft-donor-reactive clones, later tracked in post-transplant blood. General study findings and limits: In two subjects, few donor cells limited the measurable donor-reactive repertoire.

On this clone: Antigen: not known.

The junction had 8 bases not matched to a gene; V was cut back by 0 bases and J by 4 bases. CDR3 length equals 16 residues. Germline V lookup: CDR1 LGHNA, CDR2 YSLEER. The table came from immunoSEQ multiplex PCR; TCRdb's copy has only in-frame clones and leaves some out. This table holds 98,000 or so clones, around 83% found once. The specimen comprised CD4+ T cells from blood, sampled before liver transplant. This sequence joins TRBV4-3 and TRBJ2-5; TRBD2 agrees at 7 bases. This TCR came from a human donor who received a liver transplant. Here the CDR3 reads CASSQDAGRVGETQYF. The CDR3 nucleotides are TGCGCCAGCAGCCAAGATGCGGGGAGGGTAGGAGAGACCCAGTACTTC.